These 26 T cell receptor beta chains originate from one sample sequenced in a study of T cells in women clearing cervical HPV infection. Generated by immunoSEQ multiplex PCR, the TCRdb table keeps only in-frame clones and is missing some. This listing includes roughly 40,000 clones. Specimen: blood buffy coat. These receptors were collected from a woman aged 18 to 75 with a cervical HPV16 infection that either progressed to CIN3+ or cleared (not recorded which).

For this clone: The CDR3 is cut off 3 residues early in the read; its end comes from the germline J gene. V usage is TRBV6-1 and J usage is TRBJ1-1; no definite D call. CDR1 and CDR2 (germline): MNHNS, SASEGT. With 3 bases removed from V and 1 base from J, the gap between germline ends came to 9 bases. The length of the CDR3 is 14 residues. CDR3 protein: CASSELVANTEAFF. Incomplete CDR3 DNA: TGTGCCAGCAGTGAGTTGGTGGCGAACACTGAA.

CDR3 region: CASSPQGFSSYDYTF. CDR3 DNA (partial): TGTGCCAGCTCACCACAGGGGTTCAGCTCCTACGAC. V is TRBV18 and J is TRBJ1-2; possibly TRBD1 for D (5 bases). The read gets to within 3 residues of the CDR3 end, and the germline J gene fills in the rest. The CDR3 runs 15 residues. The V gene's germline CDR1 is KGHSH and CDR2 LQKENI.

Regarding this clone: Sequencing ends 3 residues short of the CDR3 end; the germline J gene provides the rest. V is TRBV19 and J is TRBJ1-1; TRBD1 agrees at 8 bases. CDR3 length equals 13 residues. CDR1 is LNHDA and CDR2 is SQIVND in the germline V gene (reference sequence). The chain's CDR3 is CASSRLQGAEAFF. Incomplete CDR3 DNA: TGTGCCAGTAGTAGGCTTCAGGGGGCGGAA.

As regards this clone: The observed sequence ends 3 residues before the CDR3 terminus, with the missing tail filled in from the germline J gene. This chain connects TRBV30 to TRBJ1-1, with TRBD1 identical over 8 bases. The V gene's germline CDR1 is GTSNPN and CDR2 SVGIG (reference sequence). Trimming cost V 0 bases and J 1 base; bases outside gene matches: 7. The CDR3 is 16 residues long. This CDR3 is CAWSVPLGQGNTEAFF. The part of the CDR3 DNA that was read is TGTGCCTGGAGTGTACCCCTCGGACAGGGGAACACTGAA.

With regard to this clone: The read terminates 3 residues ahead of where the CDR3 ends, so the germline J gene completes it. The chain carries TRBV19 and TRBJ2-3, with TRBD2 matching 13 bases. The CDR3 extends over 16 amino acids. In germline, CDR1 is LNHDA, CDR2 SQIVND (reference sequence). Partial CDR3 DNA: TGTGCCAGTAGTACCTGGACTAGCGGGGGCCAAGAGACG. It encodes CASSTWTSGGQET. The CDR3 reads in full as CASSTWTSGGQETQYF.

On this clone itself: The DNA ends 3 residues before the CDR3 does, and the rest of the CDR3 is filled in from the germline J gene. This chain connects TRBV20-1 to TRBJ2-1; 8 nucleotides align to TRBD2. The CDR3 has 16 residues. With 0 bases clipped from V and 2 bases from J, the junction kept 6 bases outside the gene matches. Per the germline V gene, CDR1 is DFQATT and CDR2 is SNEGSKA (reference sequence). The sequenced CDR3 bases are TGCAGTGCTAGAGAGGTACTAGCGGTTACCTACAATGAG. The encoded protein is CSAREVLAVTYNE. Given in full, the CDR3 is CSAREVLAVTYNEQFF.

Comment on this clone: The read ends 3 residues before the CDR3 terminus; that terminus is restored from the germline J gene. The chain joins TRBV6-1 to TRBJ1-5; TRBD1 matches at 10 bases. After removal of 4 bases from V and 6 bases from J, the junction contained 6 bases not matched to a gene. Germline loops: CDR1 MNHNS, CDR2 SASEGT. The CDR3 has 15 residues. The covered CDR3 bases are TGTGCCAGCAGTGTGGGACAGGGGATGGTTCAGCCC. Its protein is CASSVGQGMVQP. The whole CDR3 sequence is CASSVGQGMVQPQHF.

This clone ranks as medium-sized in terms of frequency. The read terminates 3 residues before the CDR3 end, so the remaining end is supplied by the germline J gene. This chain joins TRBV2 and TRBJ2-1; TRBD1 matches at 12 bases. The CDR3 totals 15 residues. Germline CDR1 SNHLY, CDR2 FYNNEI. Trimming cost V 3 bases and J 7 bases; bases outside gene matches: 4. The CDR3 sequence: CASSDPGQGANEQFF. The covered CDR3 bases are TGTGCCAGCAGTGATCCGGGACAGGGGGCGAATGAG.

With regard to this clone: The read ends 3 residues early relative to the CDR3; the germline J gene fills the gap. The rearrangement links TRBV5-6 to TRBJ2-7; D is uncertain. In germline, CDR1 is SGHDT, CDR2 YYEEEE. CDR3 size: 13 residues. Trimming stripped 0 bases from V and 3 bases from J, with 7 bases between. CDR3 DNA, as far as it was read: TGTGCCAGCAGCTTGGGCAGGCACTACGAG. Amino acid sequence: CASSLGRHYE. The whole CDR3 protein is CASSLGRHYEQYF.

The CDR3 DNA, read in part, is TGTGCCACCAGCTTCCTTTTGGGCGCCGGCTATGGC. Its protein product is CATSFLLGAGYG. The entire CDR3 is CATSFLLGAGYGYTF. The J gene is TRBJ1-2, the V gene TRBV15; no clear D gene. Sequencing ends 3 residues short of the CDR3 end; the germline J gene provides the rest. The CDR3 loop spans 15 amino acids. Germline V CDR1 and CDR2: LNHNV, YYDKDF (reference sequence). V was trimmed by 5 bases and J by 4 bases, leaving 17 bases between them.

As concerns this clone: The read ends 3 residues early relative to the CDR3; the germline J gene fills the gap. The V call is TRBV6-1, the J call TRBJ2-7; either TRBD1 or TRBD2 may supply D (5 bases each). V shed 1 base and J shed 2 bases, with 9 bases lying between them. CDR3 length equals 14 residues. Germline lookup yields CDR1 MNHNS and CDR2 SASEGT. The part of the CDR3 DNA that was read is TGTGCCAGCAGTGAAGAAGGGGAGACCTACGAG. Translating it yields CASSEEGETYE. The full CDR3 is CASSEEGETYEQYF.

Worth noting for this clone: The read is 3 residues too short to cover the CDR3 end, so that end is filled in from the germline J gene. The V call is TRBV5-4, the J call TRBJ2-1; D call uncertain. V gave up 4 bases and J gave up 8 bases, with 10 bases separating them. CDR3 length equals 12 residues. Germline V gene data show CDR1 as SGHNT and CDR2 as YYREEE (reference sequence). The CDR3 sequence is CASSPLTDEQFF. The DNA read from the CDR3 is TGTGCCAGCAGCCCTTTAACGGATGAG.

As regards this clone: The CDR3 goes on 3 residues after the read ends, and that part is filled in from the germline J gene. This chain connects TRBV19 to TRBJ2-3; tentatively, D is TRBD1 (6 bases). This CDR3 spans 15 amino acids. Per the germline V gene, CDR1 is LNHDA and CDR2 is SQIVND (reference sequence). Trimming shortened V by 5 bases and J by 4 bases, and 16 bases separated the two germline ends. The CDR3 bases that were read are TGTGCCAGTAGTCCCGGGACATCTTTTCCAGATACG. This encodes CASSPGTSFPDT. The complete CDR3 reads CASSPGTSFPDTQYF.

With respect to this clone: With the read ending 3 residues before the CDR3 end, the germline J gene is used to fill in that end. The V gene is TRBV19, the J gene TRBJ1-2, with D possibly TRBD1 on 5 matching bases. Germline V gene sequence: CDR1 LNHDA, CDR2 SQIVND (reference sequence). This CDR3 comprises 16 residues. The CDR3 DNA, read in part, is TGTGCCAGTAGATTGGTACTAGCGGGGGGAGGGGATACC. Amino acid sequence: CASRLVLAGGGDT. The entire CDR3 protein is CASRLVLAGGGDTYTF.

Remarks on this clone: The read stops 3 residues short of the end of the CDR3; the missing end is completed from the germline J gene. The rearrangement uses TRBV29-1 and TRBJ1-2; maybe TRBD1 (6 bases). This CDR3 spans 12 amino acids. The V end lost 7 bases, the J end lost 0 bases, and 9 bases lay between the germline ends. Germline CDR1 and CDR2: SQVTM and ANQGSEA. CDR3 bases read: TGCAGCGCCCGACAGGCTAACTATGGC. Encoded protein: CSARQANYG. The whole CDR3 region reads CSARQANYGYTF.

About this clone: The read falls 3 residues short of the CDR3 end, and the missing part is taken from the germline J gene. V is TRBV7-9 and J is TRBJ2-4; a possible D gene is TRBD1 (5 bases). The CDR3 loop spans 14 amino acids. Germline V lookup: CDR1 SEHNR, CDR2 FQNEAQ (reference sequence). CDR3 loop: CASSLAGRVNGQYF. CDR3 DNA, as far as it was read: TGTGCCAGCAGCTTAGCGGGCAGGGTGAATGGT.

On this clone itself: The read finishes 3 residues shy of the CDR3 end, and the germline J gene is used to complete it. V and J are TRBV24-1 and TRBJ2-7, with 9 bases identical to TRBD2. Germline V gene sequence: CDR1 KGHDR, CDR2 SFDVKD. There are 16 residues in the CDR3. The trim removed 4 bases at V and 6 bases at J, leaving 12 bases unmatched. The CDR3 bases that were read are TGTGCCACCAGTGACGGGGCGGGGACTAGCTTTCGCGAG. It is translated as CATSDGAGTSFRE. The full CDR3 protein reads CATSDGAGTSFREQYF.

About this clone: The read is 3 residues too short to cover the CDR3 end, so that end is filled in from the germline J gene. The chain recombines TRBV6-2 or TRBV6-3 with TRBJ2-2; 9 nucleotides align to TRBD1. The CDR3 loop spans 14 amino acids. Germline CDR1 is MNHEY and CDR2 is SVGEGT. Trimming removed 6 bases from V and 5 bases from J; junction bases left unmatched: 4. CDR3 sequence reads: CASSSGQGTGELFF. Incomplete CDR3 DNA: TGTGCCAGCAGCTCCGGACAGGGGACCGGGGAG.

Remarks on this clone: The DNA ends 3 residues before the CDR3 does, and the rest of the CDR3 is filled in from the germline J gene. The chain couples TRBV20-1 to TRBJ2-7, with 7 bases matching TRBD2. Germline-derived CDR1 and CDR2 are DFQATT and SNEGSKA (reference sequence). Trimming cost V 3 bases and J 3 bases; bases outside gene matches: 2. CDR3 length equals 12 residues. The CDR3 loop reads CSASGLDYEQYF. The part of the CDR3 DNA that was read is TGCAGTGCTAGTGGACTAGACTACGAG.

Concerning this clone itself: Read data end 3 residues before the CDR3 end; the end is taken from the germline J gene. V gene TRBV28 combines with J gene TRBJ2-7; TRBD1 matches 9 bases. The CDR3 contains 15 residues. The germline V gene has CDR1 MDHEN and CDR2 SYDVKM. Trimming cost V 6 bases and J 3 bases; bases outside gene matches: 9. Incomplete CDR3 DNA: TGTGCCAGCAGCTACAGGGGGCAAAGGAACTACGAG. This translates into CASSYRGQRNYE. From start to end, the CDR3 is CASSYRGQRNYEQYF.

Worth noting for this clone: Read data end 3 residues before the CDR3 end; the end is taken from the germline J gene. The rearrangement joins TRBV5-6 to TRBJ2-5; D remains ambiguous. The CDR3 extends over 14 amino acids. The V end was cut by 0 bases, the J end by 4 bases, with 10 bases between. The germline CDR1 and CDR2 sequences are SGHDT and YYEEEE. The covered CDR3 bases are TGTGCCAGCAGCTTGGCCAGCCTAGGAGAGACC. This translates into CASSLASLGET. The full CDR3 protein reads CASSLASLGETQYF. Variable domain in full (rest from reference TRBV5-6 and TRBJ2-5): DAGVTQSPTHLIKTRGQQVTLRCSPKSGHDTVSWYQQALGQGPQFIFQYYEEEERQRGNFPDRFSGHQFPNYSSELNVNALLLGDSALYLCASSLASLGETQYFGPGTRLLVL.

In regard to this clone: The CDR3 end lies 3 residues beyond the end of the read and is filled in from the germline J gene. This chain joins TRBV7-2 and TRBJ2-7; 8 bases agree with TRBD1. Germline V gives CDR1 SGHTA, CDR2 FQGNSA. CDR3 size: 13 residues. J was trimmed by 6 bases and V by 4 bases; bases with no gene match: 5. The part of the CDR3 DNA that was read is TGTGCCAGCAGCTACGGGACAGGAGTCGAG. Protein: CASSYGTGVE. In full, the CDR3 reads CASSYGTGVEQYF.

As concerns this clone: The read falls 3 residues short of the CDR3 end, and the missing part is taken from the germline J gene. The chain combines TRBV7-2 with TRBJ1-2, with D uncertain. Per germline, CDR1 SGHTA and CDR2 FQGNSA. The CDR3 is made up of 15 amino acids. CDR3 bases read: TGTGCCAGCAGCTTTAATCCTTCGGACTACAATGAC. Translated, it gives CASSFNPSDYND. The full CDR3 protein reads CASSFNPSDYNDYTF.

For this clone: The CDR3 extends 3 residues past the end of the read, so its final part is completed from the germline J gene. V gene TRBV5-1 combines with J gene TRBJ2-7; 8 bases line up with TRBD1. V trimming: 0 bases; J trimming: 3 bases; junction bases outside the gene matches: 5. The length of the CDR3 is 15 residues. Germline-derived CDR1 and CDR2 are SGHRS and YFSETQ. Incomplete CDR3 DNA: TGCGCCAGCAGCTTGGATGGACAGGGCCTCTACGAG. Its protein is CASSLDGQGLYE. The full CDR3 reads CASSLDGQGLYEQYF.

Turning to this clone: From the germline J gene comes the end of the CDR3, since the read stops 3 residues before it. The chain is built from TRBV5-1 and TRBJ2-1, with 10 bases that match TRBD2. This CDR3 is 14 amino acids long. V was pared by 4 bases and J by 6 bases, with 4 bases of the junction left unmatched. The germline gives CDR1 SGHRS, CDR2 YFSETQ. CDR3 loop: CASSPVAGGNEQFF. The DNA read from the CDR3 is TGCGCCAGCAGCCCCGTAGCGGGGGGCAATGAG.

About this clone: The read is 3 residues too short to cover the CDR3 end, so that end is filled in from the germline J gene. This chain joins TRBV19 and TRBJ1-2; tentatively, D is TRBD1 (6 bases). In germline, CDR1 is LNHDA, CDR2 SQIVND (reference sequence). The CDR3 is made up of 13 amino acids. The sequenced CDR3 bases are TGTGCCAGTAGCGGGAGGGGGACCTACGAC. It yields the protein CASSGRGTYD. The entire CDR3 is CASSGRGTYDYTF.